The TCR beta chain described here comes from a study of shared clonotypes between healthy human individuals (TCRdb year 2020). Turning to the overall study: Three men and a couple of women, aged 18 to 49 years, made up the cohort. Per donor, three plates each were used for CD4 naive and CD4 memory, two for CD8 naive, and one for CD8 memory. To estimate repertoire size and how much clonotype sharing occurs between individuals, the study deeply sequenced the blood TCR repertoires of about five healthy adults. Different laboratories and diverse techniques were used to prepare libraries and sequence TCR repertoires, to increase sequencing depth and limit assay-specific biases. Per donor, leukapheresis produced somewhere between about 0.8 and 9 billion PBMCs. What the work shows at the level of the full study, not this receptor alone: Even with the large sequencing depth, rarefaction of the sorted-subset datasets indicated that sequencing was incomplete. Sampling was restricted to blood, and TCR repertoires in tissue are likely to differ from TCR repertoires in blood. Based on pairwise subsampling, the degree of clonotype sharing among donors was expected to be affected by sequencing depth. The genetic and exposure-history diversity represented was limited by the small number of donors. Clonotypes shared by all four sorted-subset donors showed higher generation probabilities than non-shared clonotypes. Naive subsets generally had larger estimated clonotype richness than memory subsets. Across a handful of donors, approximately 4.6% of naive CD4, 3.5% of naive CD8, about 2% of memory CD4, and approximately 0.4% of memory CD8 clonotypes were shared.

The donors were healthy, HIV-negative adults with no recently reported acute infections or vaccinations. All donors were Caucasian adults living in Nashville, Tennessee, USA. CD4+ T cells were enriched by magnetic negative selection; naive cells were then positively selected on CD45RA, and the negative fraction formed the memory subset. After blood collection by leukapheresis, PBMCs were isolated using Ficoll-Histopaque density gradient centrifugation and then cryopreserved in the vapor phase of liquid nitrogen. Analytical flow cytometry was used to check the purity and quantity of every magnetically sorted T cell population. From each sorted fraction, genomic DNA was isolated and quantified by UV absorbance on a Nanodrop 2000c. Trimming costs V 0 bases and J 6 bases, and their ends lie 10 bases apart. CDR1 is given as SGDLS and CDR2 as YYNGEE, both from the germline V gene. The CDR3 runs 14 residues from the cysteine to the phenylalanine. Only CDR3 DNA is held: 42 bases, read in frame from base 1.

Regarding this clone: No antigen is known for it. The sample holds no much larger clone one base away, and base qualities are not on file. Other DNA variants within this sample encode the same CDR3.

Using the deep immunoSEQ assay, multiplex PCR amplified TCR CDR3 regions from genomic DNA. Extracted genomic DNA from each cell subset was distributed evenly across all wells of several immunoSEQ 96-well plates, and each plate was treated as a replicate. For sorted subsets, approximately 200 ng of genomic DNA, equivalent to 25,000 to 35,000 T cell genomes, went into each replicate PCR. Purified libraries were quantified with a Qubit 3.0 fluorometer, sized on a Bioanalyzer 2100, and re-quantified with the KAPA Library Quantification kit. Every immunoSEQ 96-well plate was sequenced on a dedicated single-read 150-cycle Illumina NextSeq 550 flow cell. The paper's data handling went like this. Because the immunoSEQ output included only junctional sequences and no quality scores, the filtering could not be the same as the filtering used for full-length reads. To assign V/J genes and CDR3, sequences were annotated against IMGT germline references using PyIR, a Python wrapper for IgBLAST v1.9. Reads were filtered out if the reads had weak V/J assignments (E-value above 1e-6), no CDR3, stop codons, out-of-frame junctions, or ambiguous translated residues. V3J clonotypes were defined as sequences sharing the same inferred V gene, J gene, and CDR3 amino acid sequence. The percentage overlap between two repertoires was calculated by dividing the number of shared unique clonotypes by the size of the smaller repertoire. Repertoire richness was assessed with RTK rarefaction, the Chao1 estimator, and Recon v2.1 estimates of unobserved clonotypes. Generation probabilities were computed with OLGA for all TCRbeta clonotypes obtained by the gDNA method from several donors. Sourced from immuneACCESS, this table was stored by TCRdb with only in-frame sequences that have V and J called. A share of the clones is absent; for the studies checked, an unresolved V gene accounts for under half, and the remainder has no known explanation. The V and J calls and clone size were taken over from that table, and D and trimming were inferred from the DNA. For this sample the table gives more than 2,000,000 clones, of which more than 85% were detected only once. The ten largest make up under 0.45% of the sample.

Sequencing input: naive CD4+ T cells from PBMCs. This specimen's cell subset or site label, per the study, means: CD45RA+ positively selected. Here the chain combines TRBV9 and TRBJ1-5; TRBD1 is possibly the D segment (6 matching bases). This clonotype was obtained from a man aged 18-30 years in good health. Some clones in this sample may be carry-over from other donors' samples. The CDR3 region has the sequence CASSVGRGGQPQHF. In nucleotides, the sequence is TGTGCCAGCAGCGTAGGTAGGGGGGGTCAGCCCCAGCATTTT.